This TCR beta chain was identified in a study of T cells in Graves' hyperthyroidism and ophthalmopathy. This clonotype came up a few times. It was considered stable Graves' hyperthyroidism when ophthalmopathy did not progress within 18 months. Amplified TCR beta CDR3 regions derived from RNA transcripts. First-round RT-PCR of the TCR CDR3 relied on the HTBI primer set. From the multiplex PCR reads, TCRdb called clonotypes with MiXCR, one entry per CDR3 protein. The sample holds more than 350,000 distinct CDR3 sequences, 14% to 15% seen once. The germline V and J ends were trimmed by 5 bases and 6 bases, with 17 bases remaining between them. CDR1 is SGHTA and CDR2 is FQGTGA in the germline V gene. The CDR3 has 14 amino acids.

V and J are TRBV7-3 and TRBJ2-7, with D perhaps given as TRBD1 or TRBD2 (5 bases each). The source material was blood. The clonotype was recovered from a young woman with Graves' hyperthyroidism. CDR3 region: CASSRTPGTAEQYF. The CDR3 nucleotides read TGTGCCAGCAGCAGGACACCGGGAACCGCCGAGCAGTACTTC.